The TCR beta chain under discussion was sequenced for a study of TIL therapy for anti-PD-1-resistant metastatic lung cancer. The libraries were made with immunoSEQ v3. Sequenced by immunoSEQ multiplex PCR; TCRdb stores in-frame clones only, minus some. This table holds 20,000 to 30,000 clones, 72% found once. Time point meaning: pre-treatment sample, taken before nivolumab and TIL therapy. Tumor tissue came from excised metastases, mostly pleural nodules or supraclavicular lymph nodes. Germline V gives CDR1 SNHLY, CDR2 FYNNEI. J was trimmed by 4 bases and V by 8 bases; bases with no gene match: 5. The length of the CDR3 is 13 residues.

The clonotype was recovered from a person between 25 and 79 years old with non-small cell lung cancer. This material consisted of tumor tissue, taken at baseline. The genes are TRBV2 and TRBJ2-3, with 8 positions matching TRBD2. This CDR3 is CASWAGGPDTQYF. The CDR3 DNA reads TGTGCCAGCTGGGCGGGGGGCCCAGATACGCAGTATTTT.